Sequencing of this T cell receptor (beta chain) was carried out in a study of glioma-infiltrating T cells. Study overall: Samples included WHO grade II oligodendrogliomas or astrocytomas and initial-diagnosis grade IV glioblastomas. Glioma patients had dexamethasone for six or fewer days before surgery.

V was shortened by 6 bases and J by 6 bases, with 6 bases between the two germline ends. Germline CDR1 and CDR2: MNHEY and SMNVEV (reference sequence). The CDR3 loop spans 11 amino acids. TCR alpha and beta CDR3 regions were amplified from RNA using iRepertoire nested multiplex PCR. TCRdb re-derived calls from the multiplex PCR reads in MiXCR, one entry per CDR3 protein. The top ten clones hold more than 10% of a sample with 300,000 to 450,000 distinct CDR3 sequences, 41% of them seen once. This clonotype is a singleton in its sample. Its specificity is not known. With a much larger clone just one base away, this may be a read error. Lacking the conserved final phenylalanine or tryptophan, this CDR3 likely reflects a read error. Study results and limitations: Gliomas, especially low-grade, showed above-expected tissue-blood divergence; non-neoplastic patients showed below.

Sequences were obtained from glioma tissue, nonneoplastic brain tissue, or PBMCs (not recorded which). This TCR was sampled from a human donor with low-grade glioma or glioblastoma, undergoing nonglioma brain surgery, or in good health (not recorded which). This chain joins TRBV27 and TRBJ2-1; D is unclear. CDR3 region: CASRASNEQFL. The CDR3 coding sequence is TGTGCCAGCAGGGCTAGCAATGAGCAGTTCTTA.